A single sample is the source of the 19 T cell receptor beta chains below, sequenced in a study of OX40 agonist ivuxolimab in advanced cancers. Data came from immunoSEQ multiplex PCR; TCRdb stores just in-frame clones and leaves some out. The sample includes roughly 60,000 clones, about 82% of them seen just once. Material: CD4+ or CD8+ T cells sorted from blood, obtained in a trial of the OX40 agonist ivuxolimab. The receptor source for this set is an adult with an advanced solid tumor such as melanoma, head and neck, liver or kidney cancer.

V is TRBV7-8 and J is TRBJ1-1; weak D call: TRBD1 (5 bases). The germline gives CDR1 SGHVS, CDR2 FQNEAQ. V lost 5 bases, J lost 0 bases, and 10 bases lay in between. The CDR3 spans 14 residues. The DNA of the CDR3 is TGTGCCAGCAGCGAAACGGGGGTGAACACTGAAGCTTTCTTT. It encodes CASSETGVNTEAFF.

In nucleotides, the CDR3 is TGTGCCAGCAGCTTAGGGGACCCTGGGGCCAACGTCCTGACTTTC. This translates into CASSLGDPGANVLTF. V and J are TRBV7-9 and TRBJ2-6, with D possibly called TRBD1 or TRBD2 (5 bases each). Trimming took off 1 base at V and 2 bases at J, with 6 bases between the two ends. CDR1 is SEHNR, CDR2 FQNEAQ, per germline (reference sequence). There are 15 residues in the CDR3.

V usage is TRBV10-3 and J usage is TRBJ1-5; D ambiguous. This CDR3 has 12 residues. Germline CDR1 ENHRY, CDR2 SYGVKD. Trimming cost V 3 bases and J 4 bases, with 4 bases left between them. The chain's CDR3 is CAISEPNQPQHF. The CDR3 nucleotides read TGTGCCATCAGTGAACCGAATCAGCCCCAGCATTTT.

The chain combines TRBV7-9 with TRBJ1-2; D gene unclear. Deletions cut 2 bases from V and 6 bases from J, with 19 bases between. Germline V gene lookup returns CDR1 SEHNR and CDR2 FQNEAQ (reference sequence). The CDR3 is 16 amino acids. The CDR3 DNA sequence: TGTGCCAGCAGCTTATCAAATGAACCCCGGACGGATGGCTACACCTTC. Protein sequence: CASSLSNEPRTDGYTF.

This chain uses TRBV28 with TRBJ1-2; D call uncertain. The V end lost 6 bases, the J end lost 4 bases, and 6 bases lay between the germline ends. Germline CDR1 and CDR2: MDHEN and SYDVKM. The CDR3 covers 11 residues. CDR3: CASRSSYGYTF. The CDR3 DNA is TGTGCCAGCAGATCCAGCTATGGCTACACCTTC.

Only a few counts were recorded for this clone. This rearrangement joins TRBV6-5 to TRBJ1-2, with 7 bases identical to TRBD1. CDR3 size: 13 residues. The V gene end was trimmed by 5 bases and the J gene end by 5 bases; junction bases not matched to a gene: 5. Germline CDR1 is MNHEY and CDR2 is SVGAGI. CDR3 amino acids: CASSPQGPYGYTF. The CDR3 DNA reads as TGTGCCAGCAGTCCACAGGGGCCATATGGCTACACCTTC.

As DNA, the CDR3 is TGTGCCAGGCAAGAACAGGGCTATGGCTACACCTTC. Amino acids: CARQEQGYGYTF. The chain employs TRBV19 and TRBJ1-2; weak D call: TRBD1 (6 bases). The germline V gene encodes CDR1 LNHDA and CDR2 SQIVND (reference sequence). V was trimmed by 9 bases and J by 4 bases, leaving 12 bases between them. The CDR3 spans 12 residues.

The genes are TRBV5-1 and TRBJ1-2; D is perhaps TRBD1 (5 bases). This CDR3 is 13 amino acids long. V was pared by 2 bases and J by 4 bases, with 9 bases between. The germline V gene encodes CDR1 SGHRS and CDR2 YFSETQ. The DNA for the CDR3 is TGCGCCAGCAGCTTAGGGGATGGCTATGGCTACACCTTC. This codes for CASSLGDGYGYTF.

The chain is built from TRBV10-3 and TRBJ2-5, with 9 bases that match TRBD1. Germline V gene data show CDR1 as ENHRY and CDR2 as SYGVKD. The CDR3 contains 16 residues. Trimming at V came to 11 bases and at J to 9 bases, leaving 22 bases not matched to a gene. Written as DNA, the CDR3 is TGTGCCTCCTCACCGTCCCGGACAGGGGTATCTGAGGCCCAGTACTTC. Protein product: CASSPSRTGVSEAQYF.

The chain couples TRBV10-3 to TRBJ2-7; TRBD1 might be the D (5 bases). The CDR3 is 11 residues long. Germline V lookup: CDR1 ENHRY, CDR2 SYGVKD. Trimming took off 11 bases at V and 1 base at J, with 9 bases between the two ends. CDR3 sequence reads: CAASGSYEQYF. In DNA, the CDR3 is TGTGCCGCCTCAGGGTCCTACGAGCAGTACTTC.

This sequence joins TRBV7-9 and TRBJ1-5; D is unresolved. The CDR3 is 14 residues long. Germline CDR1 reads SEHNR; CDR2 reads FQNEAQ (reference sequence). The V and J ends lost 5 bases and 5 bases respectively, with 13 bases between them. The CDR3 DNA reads TGTGCCAGCAGCCCCCCCGGCCCCCATCAGCCCCAGCATTTT. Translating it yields CASSPPGPHQPQHF.

CDR3 loop: CASTNGLEGYTF. The CDR3 DNA sequence: TGTGCCAGCACAAATGGGTTGGAGGGCTACACCTTC. This chain joins TRBV6-5 and TRBJ1-2; D unclear. V lost 7 bases and J lost 8, with 14 bases in between. Germline assignment: CDR1 MNHEY and CDR2 SVGAGI. The length of the CDR3 is 12 residues.

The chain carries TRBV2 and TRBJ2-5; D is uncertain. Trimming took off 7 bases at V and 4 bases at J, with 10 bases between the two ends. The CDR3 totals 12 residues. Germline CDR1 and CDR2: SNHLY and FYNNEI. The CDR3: CASKRRGETQYF. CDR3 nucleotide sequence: TGTGCCAGCAAACGCAGAGGAGAGACCCAGTACTTC.

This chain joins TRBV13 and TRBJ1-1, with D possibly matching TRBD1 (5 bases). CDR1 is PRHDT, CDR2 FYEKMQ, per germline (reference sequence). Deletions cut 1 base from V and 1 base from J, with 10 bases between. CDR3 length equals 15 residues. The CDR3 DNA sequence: TGTGCCAGCAGCTTAGATCAGGGAAAGAACACTGAAGCTTTCTTT. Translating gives CASSLDQGKNTEAFF.

The CDR3 sequence is CASSLILAGGETQYF. The CDR3 DNA is TGTGCCAGCAGCTTAATTCTGGCGGGGGGAGAGACCCAGTACTTC. V and J are TRBV7-9 and TRBJ2-5; 8 nucleotides match TRBD2. This CDR3 region has 15 residues. V was clipped by 2 bases and J by 4 bases; unmatched bases: 6. Looked up from germline, CDR1 is SEHNR and CDR2 is FQNEAQ (reference sequence).

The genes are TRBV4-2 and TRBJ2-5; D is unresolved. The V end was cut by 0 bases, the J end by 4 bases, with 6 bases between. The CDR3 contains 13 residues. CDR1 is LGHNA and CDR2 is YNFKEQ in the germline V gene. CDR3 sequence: CASSQDGRETQYF. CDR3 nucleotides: TGTGCCAGCAGCCAAGATGGACGAGAGACCCAGTACTTC.

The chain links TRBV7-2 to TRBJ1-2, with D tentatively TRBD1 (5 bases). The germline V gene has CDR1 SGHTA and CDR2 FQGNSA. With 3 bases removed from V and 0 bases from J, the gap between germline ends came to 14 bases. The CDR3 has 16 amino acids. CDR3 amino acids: CASSLGRAGSNYGYTF. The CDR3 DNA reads TGTGCCAGCAGCTTGGGCAGGGCCGGATCTAACTATGGCTACACCTTC.

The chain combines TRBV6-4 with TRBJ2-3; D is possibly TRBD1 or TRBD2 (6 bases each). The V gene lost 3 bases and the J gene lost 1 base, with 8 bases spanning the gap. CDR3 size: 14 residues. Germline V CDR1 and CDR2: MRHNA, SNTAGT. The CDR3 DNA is TGTGCCAGCAGTGAAGGGGGGCGCACAGATACGCAGTATTTT. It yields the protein CASSEGGRTDTQYF.

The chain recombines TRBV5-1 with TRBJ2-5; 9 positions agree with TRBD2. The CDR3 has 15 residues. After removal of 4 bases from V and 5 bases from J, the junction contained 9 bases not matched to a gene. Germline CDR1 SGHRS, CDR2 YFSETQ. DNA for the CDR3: TGCGCCAGCAGCCTTATAGCGGGGGAGGGCGAGACCCAGTACTTC. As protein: CASSLIAGEGETQYF. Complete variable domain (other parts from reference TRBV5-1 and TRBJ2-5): KAGVTQTPRYLIKTRGQQVTLSCSPISGHRSVSWYQQTPGQGLQFLFEYFSETQRNKGNFPGRFSGRQFSNSRSEMNVSTLELGDSALYLCASSLIAGEGETQYFGPGTRLLVL.